These 13 T cell receptor beta chains originate from one sample sequenced in a study of cytomegalovirus exposure and HLA in healthy donors. The study ran its PCR with 60 Vbeta and 13 Jbeta primers. Produced via immunoSEQ multiplex PCR; TCRdb's table is partial and in-frame only. This table holds nearly 200,000 clones. The source material was PBMCs. These receptors all stem from a boy between 10 and 17 years old in good health and CMV-seronegative.

The V gene is TRBV19, the J gene TRBJ1-1; maybe TRBD1 (5 bases). The germline CDR1 and CDR2 sequences are LNHDA and SQIVND (reference sequence). This CDR3 comprises 13 residues. Trimming removed 7 bases from V and 0 bases from J, with 9 bases in between. The chain's CDR3 is CASNQGMNTEAFF. As DNA, the CDR3 is TGTGCCAGTAATCAGGGAATGAACACTGAAGCTTTCTTT.

The CDR3 DNA is TGTGCCAGCAGCTCCCGGAACGCGGCACAAGAGACCCAGTACTTC. This codes for CASSSRNAAQETQYF. This sequence joins TRBV5-6 and TRBJ2-5; D gene ambiguous. The CDR3 spans 15 residues. Between the trimmed V and J ends, which lost 3 bases and 2 bases, there was a span of 14 bases. Germline V gives CDR1 SGHDT, CDR2 YYEEEE. The full variable domain, in which reference TRBV5-6 and TRBJ2-5 provide the parts outside the CDR3, is DAGVTQSPTHLIKTRGQQVTLRCSPKSGHDTVSWYQQALGQGPQFIFQYYEEEERQRGNFPDRFSGHQFPNYSSELNVNALLLGDSALYLCASSSRNAAQETQYFGPGTRLLVL.

The V and J genes are TRBV7-8 and TRBJ2-1; 14 bases line up with TRBD2. The trim removed 5 bases at V and 0 bases at J, leaving 9 bases unmatched. The CDR3 has 19 amino acids. Germline CDR1 reads SGHVS; CDR2 reads FQNEAQ. The CDR3 coding sequence is TGTGCCAGCAGCAGGGGGGGACTAGCGGGGGAAAGCTCCTACAATGAGCAGTTCTTC. This gives the protein CASSRGGLAGESSYNEQFF. The complete variable domain, with remaining parts taken from reference TRBV7-8 and TRBJ2-1, reads GAGVSQSPRYKVAKRGQDVALRCDPISGHVSLFWYQQALGQGPEFLTYFQNEAQLDKSGLPSDRFFAERPEGSVSTLKIQRTQQEDSAVYLCASSRGGLAGESSYNEQFFGPGTRLTVL.

The chain couples TRBV18 to TRBJ1-4, with TRBD1 identical over 9 bases. The CDR3 extends over 15 amino acids. The V and J ends lost 4 bases and 7 bases, in that order; junction bases with no gene match: 7. The V gene's germline CDR1 is KGHSH and CDR2 LQKENI. CDR3 amino acids: CASSLPGQGGEKLFF. The CDR3 nucleotides are TGTGCCAGCTCACTCCCGGGACAGGGCGGTGAAAAACTGTTTTTT. Together with reference TRBV18 and TRBJ1-4, the CDR3 gives the full variable domain: NAGVMQNPRHLVRRRGQEARLRCSPMKGHSHVYWYRQLPEEGLKFMVYLQKENIIDESGMPKERFSAEFPKEGPSILRIQQVVRGDSAAYFCASSLPGQGGEKLFFGSGTQLSVL.

This chain connects TRBV5-3 to TRBJ2-3; TRBD2 matches at 14 bases. TRBV5-3 is recorded as an ORF, its role being uncertain. V lost 4 bases to trimming and J lost 5 bases; unmatched junction nucleotides: 6. This CDR3 region has 16 residues. Here the CDR3 DNA reads TGTGCCAGAAGCCGCCCGACTAGCGGGGGGGGAGATACGCAGTATTTT. It yields the protein CARSRPTSGGGDTQYF.

The chain carries TRBV5-1 and TRBJ2-3; TRBD2 matches 7 bases. The CDR3 is made up of 14 amino acids. The junction had 5 bases not matched to a gene; V was cut back by 5 bases and J by 2 bases. CDR1 SGHRS and CDR2 YFSETQ come from the germline V gene. This CDR3 reads CASRSGANTDTQYF. The CDR3 region has the DNA TGCGCCAGCAGAAGCGGGGCGAACACAGATACGCAGTATTTT.

V gene TRBV9 combines with J gene TRBJ2-5, with D possibly being TRBD2 (5 bases). Per germline, CDR1 SGDLS and CDR2 YYNGEE. The CDR3 covers 16 residues. V was cut by 4 bases and J by 1 base, with 17 bases left in between. CDR3 region: CASSPRHASGQETQYF. CDR3 DNA sequence: TGTGCCAGCAGCCCCAGACATGCCAGCGGCCAAGAGACCCAGTACTTC.

This chain links TRBV7-9 with TRBJ2-5; 7 bases line up with TRBD1. This CDR3 is built from 15 residues. V was clipped by 5 bases and J by 5 bases; unmatched bases: 11. Germline-derived CDR1 and CDR2 are SEHNR and FQNEAQ (reference sequence). CDR3 nucleotides: TGTGCCAGCAGCCATCACCTTGACAGGGCGGAGACCCAGTACTTC. Encoded protein: CASSHHLDRAETQYF.

The V gene is TRBV5-6, the J gene TRBJ2-1; 14 bases align to TRBD2. The V segment lost 5 bases and the J segment 7 bases; nucleotides outside the gene matches: 2. The CDR3 runs 14 residues. The germline CDR1 and CDR2 sequences are SGHDT and YYEEEE. In DNA, the CDR3 is TGTGCCAGCAGTGGACTAGCGGGGGGTAATGAGCAGTTCTTC. As protein: CASSGLAGGNEQFF.

The chain is built from TRBV7-7 and TRBJ1-1; D uncertain. The CDR3 runs to 13 residues. Germline CDR1 reads SSHAT; CDR2 reads FNYEAQ (reference sequence). V was pared by 1 base and J by 4 bases, with 7 bases between. The CDR3 spells CASSLGEGTEAFF. The CDR3 nucleotides read TGTGCCAGCAGCTTAGGGGAGGGCACTGAAGCTTTCTTT.

The chain combines TRBV7-3 with TRBJ1-1, with TRBD1 as a possible D gene (6 bases). This CDR3 has 14 residues. V lost 5 bases to trimming and J lost 4 bases, with 14 bases between them. Germline V lookup: CDR1 SGHTA, CDR2 FQGTGA. The CDR3 region is CASSLEPGVTEAFF. CDR3 sequence (DNA): TGTGCCAGCAGCCTCGAACCAGGGGTCACTGAAGCTTTCTTT.

CDR3 region: CASSLNYVRRGGARAFF. CDR3 nucleotides: TGTGCCAGCAGTTTAAACTACGTACGTCGAGGGGGGGCCAGAGCTTTCTTT. V gene TRBV28 combines with J gene TRBJ1-1; D might be TRBD1 (6 bases). Germline CDR1 is MDHEN and CDR2 is SYDVKM. The V end lost 2 bases, the J end lost 10 bases, and 26 bases lay between the germline ends. CDR3 size: 17 residues.

J is TRBJ1-2 and V is TRBV7-8; D may be TRBD1 (6 bases). Germline V lookup: CDR1 SGHVS, CDR2 FQNEAQ. This CDR3 has 15 amino acids. V lost 1 base, J lost 4 bases, and 13 bases lay in between. In nucleotides, the CDR3 is TGTGCCAGCAGCTTAGATAGGGGGGGGGTCTATGGCTACACCTTC. Protein: CASSLDRGGVYGYTF.